The 8 T cell receptor beta chains below were found in one sample sequenced in a study of chemoradiotherapy in HPV16-positive cancers. Produced via immunoSEQ multiplex PCR; TCRdb's table is partial and in-frame only. The profile shows approximately 12,000 clones, around 89% of them singletons. The sample consisted of blood, taken from a patient who underwent chemoradiotherapy. All receptors derive from a human donor with HPV-associated anogenital cancer.

The chain couples TRBV9 to TRBJ1-3; D possibly corresponds to TRBD1 (5 bases). Trimming shortened V by 0 bases and J by 4 bases, and 8 bases separated the two germline ends. Germline V lookup: CDR1 SGDLS, CDR2 YYNGEE. The CDR3 has 14 residues. The CDR3 region is CASSVEAGGNTIYF. CDR3 coding DNA: TGTGCCAGCAGCGTAGAGGCAGGGGGAAACACCATATATTTT.

This clone was found a few times. The rearrangement uses TRBV6-4 and TRBJ1-2; D might be TRBD1 (6 bases). Germline CDR1 is MRHNA and CDR2 is SNTAGT. V lost 4 bases and J 6 bases, leaving 18 bases between the germline ends. The CDR3 consists of 15 residues. CDR3 DNA: TGTGCCAGCAGTGCCCTGGCAGGGGAAGGCCATGGCTACACCTTC. It yields the protein CASSALAGEGHGYTF.

The V gene is TRBV4-2, the J gene TRBJ2-5, with D unresolved. The CDR3 is 12 residues long. Between the trimmed V and J ends, which lost 4 bases and 5 bases, there was a span of 8 bases. CDR1 is LGHNA and CDR2 is YNFKEQ in the germline V gene. The chain's CDR3 is CASSPSSETQYF. In DNA form, the CDR3 reads TGTGCCAGCAGCCCCAGCTCGGAGACCCAGTACTTC.

The V and J genes are TRBV4-1 and TRBJ2-5, with 10 bases matching TRBD1. The DNA end favors TRBJ2-7, so the J call may be wrong. The CDR3 has 16 amino acids. Germline V gives CDR1 MGHRA, CDR2 YSYEKL. The CDR3 bases are TGCGCCAGCAGCCAAGGACAGGGGGCGTTGTCCTACGAGCAGTACTTC. It yields the protein CASSQGQGALSYEQYF.

The J gene is TRBJ1-1, the V gene TRBV6-6; D uncertain. The CDR3 runs to 13 residues. From germline, CDR1 is MNHNY and CDR2 SVGAGI (reference sequence). V was cut by 5 bases and J by 4 bases, with 11 bases left in between. The CDR3 sequence is CASSKSEITEAFF. Here the CDR3 DNA reads TGTGCCAGCAGTAAATCTGAGATCACTGAAGCTTTCTTT.

V is TRBV4-3 and J is TRBJ2-1, with D tentatively TRBD2 (5 bases). This CDR3 spans 16 amino acids. The germline CDR1 and CDR2 sequences are LGHNA and YSLEER. V dropped 0 bases and J dropped 3 bases, with 12 bases sitting between them. The CDR3 DNA follows: TGCGCCAGCAGCCAAGATGGTTCTGGGAGCTACAATGAGCAGTTCTTC. The encoded protein is CASSQDGSGSYNEQFF.

This clone came up once. V is TRBV7-6 and J is TRBJ2-2; TRBD1 matches 9 bases. The CDR3 has 16 amino acids. The J segment lost 3 bases and the V segment lost 3 bases, leaving 5 bases of the junction unmatched. Germline V gene data show CDR1 as SGHVS and CDR2 as FNYEAQ. The CDR3 region has the DNA TGTGCCAGCAGCTTCCAACAGGGGGCTGACACCGGGGAGCTGTTTTTT. Protein product: CASSFQQGADTGELFF.

V gene TRBV7-3 combines with J gene TRBJ1-2, with 7 bases matching TRBD1. In germline, CDR1 is SGHTA, CDR2 FQGTGA. This CDR3 is 13 amino acids long. J gave up 5 bases and V 5 bases, and 5 bases lay outside the gene matches. In nucleotides, the CDR3 is TGTGCCAGCAGCCCCGACAGGGAGTATGGCTACACCTTC. This codes for CASSPDREYGYTF.